The rows below give T cell receptor beta chains drawn from one sample of a study of OX40 agonist ivuxolimab in advanced cancers. Sequencing used immunoSEQ multiplex PCR; TCRdb keeps in-frame clones, though not all of them. The sample shows more than 9,000 clones, around 85% of them seen only once. Sequencing used CD4+ or CD8+ T cells sorted from blood, obtained in a trial of the OX40 agonist ivuxolimab. Every receptor here comes from an adult with an advanced solid tumor such as melanoma, head and neck, liver or kidney cancer. Both conserved end residues are part of each CDR3. Fields, in order: V gene, clone size, J gene, CDR3 length, D gene, CDR3 protein, CDR3 DNA. A D gene is named only where the DNA matches it firmly. Size is stated for part of the rows, as once, few or many counts, or as a class when the clone is expanded.

V gene: TRBV7-9
clone size: NA
J gene: TRBJ2-1
CDR3 length: 13
D gene: TRBD2
CDR3 protein: CASSSGGYNEQFF
CDR3 DNA: TGTGCCAGCAGCTCCGGGGGGTACAATGAGCAGTTCTTC

V gene: TRBV7-2
clone size: NA
J gene: TRBJ2-3
CDR3 length: 16
D gene: TRBD2
CDR3 protein: CASSLWAGGPQDTQYF
CDR3 DNA: TGTGCCAGCAGCTTATGGGCGGGGGGGCCCCAAGATACGCAGTATTTT

V gene: TRBV28
clone size: NA
J gene: TRBJ2-7
CDR3 length: 16
D gene: TRBD2
CDR3 protein: CASSPSGGIRLYEQYF
CDR3 DNA: TGTGCCAGCAGTCCTTCGGGGGGAATTCGGCTCTACGAGCAGTACTTC

V gene: TRBV5-1
clone size: NA
J gene: TRBJ2-4
CDR3 length: 13
D gene: TRBD2
CDR3 protein: CASSPAGGDIQYF
CDR3 DNA: TGCGCCAGCAGTCCAGCCGGGGGGGACATTCAGTACTTC

V gene: TRBV13
clone size: NA
J gene: TRBJ1-4
CDR3 length: 16
D gene: NA
CDR3 protein: CASSSTGTTLGEKLFF
CDR3 DNA: TGTGCCAGCAGTTCCACCGGGACCACCTTAGGGGAAAAACTGTTTTTT

V gene: TRBV4-1
clone size: NA
J gene: TRBJ2-1
CDR3 length: 16
D gene: TRBD2
CDR3 protein: CASSQGNSGVFSEQFF
CDR3 DNA: TGCGCCAGCAGCCAAGGTAATAGCGGGGTGTTTAGTGAGCAGTTCTTC

V gene: TRBV27
clone size: NA
J gene: TRBJ1-1
CDR3 length: 13
D gene: NA
CDR3 protein: CASSLAWGFEAFF
CDR3 DNA: TGTGCCAGCAGTTTGGCCTGGGGGTTTGAAGCTTTCTTT

V gene: TRBV29-1
clone size: NA
J gene: TRBJ2-7
CDR3 length: 14
D gene: NA
CDR3 protein: CSVEVGGRADEQYF
CDR3 DNA: TGCAGCGTTGAAGTAGGTGGCAGGGCCGACGAGCAGTACTTC

V gene: TRBV6-5
clone size: NA
J gene: TRBJ1-2
CDR3 length: 16
D gene: NA
CDR3 protein: CASSYFTGYRGDGYTF
CDR3 DNA: TGTGCCAGCAGTTACTTCACAGGGTATCGGGGGGATGGCTACACCTTC

V gene: TRBV6-5
clone size: NA
J gene: TRBJ2-7
CDR3 length: 14
D gene: NA
CDR3 protein: CASSYTSRSYEQYF
CDR3 DNA: TGTGCCAGCAGTTACACCAGCCGCTCCTACGAGCAGTACTTC

V gene: TRBV7-6
clone size: NA
J gene: TRBJ1-5
CDR3 length: 13
D gene: NA
CDR3 protein: CASRTDSNQPQHF
CDR3 DNA: TGTGCCAGCAGGACGGACAGCAATCAGCCCCAGCATTTT

V gene: TRBV4-1
clone size: NA
J gene: TRBJ1-1
CDR3 length: 13
D gene: NA
CDR3 protein: CASSEARNTEAFF
CDR3 DNA: TGCGCCAGCAGCGAAGCAAGGAACACTGAAGCTTTCTTT

V gene: TRBV28
clone size: NA
J gene: TRBJ2-7
CDR3 length: 17
D gene: NA
CDR3 protein: CASSSDRRQVSSYEQYF
CDR3 DNA: TGTGCCAGCAGTTCGGACAGACGACAGGTCAGCTCCTACGAGCAGTACTTC

V gene: TRBV6-5
clone size: NA
J gene: TRBJ2-7
CDR3 length: 12
D gene: TRBD2
CDR3 protein: CASSQSGGEWYF
CDR3 DNA: TGTGCCAGCAGTCAGAGCGGGGGGGAGTGGTACTTC

V gene: TRBV6-8
clone size: few
J gene: TRBJ2-3
CDR3 length: 13
D gene: NA
CDR3 protein: CASSPQWKDTQYF
CDR3 DNA: TGTGCCAGCAGTCCTCAGTGGAAAGATACGCAGTATTTT

V gene: TRBV2
clone size: NA
J gene: TRBJ2-7
CDR3 length: 15
D gene: TRBD2
CDR3 protein: CASSVGAGGPYEQYF
CDR3 DNA: TGTGCCAGCAGTGTTGGGGCGGGGGGGCCCTACGAGCAGTACTTC

V gene: TRBV15
clone size: NA
J gene: TRBJ1-4
CDR3 length: 16
D gene: NA
CDR3 protein: CATSRGLEKNNEKLFF
CDR3 DNA: TGTGCCACCAGCAGAGGGTTGGAGAAGAATAATGAAAAACTGTTTTTT

V gene: TRBV11-2
clone size: NA
J gene: TRBJ2-7
CDR3 length: 16
D gene: NA
CDR3 protein: CASSLGSGPSSYEQYF
CDR3 DNA: TGTGCCAGCAGCTTAGGTTCCGGTCCTAGCTCCTACGAGCAGTACTTC

V gene: TRBV27
clone size: NA
J gene: TRBJ2-1
CDR3 length: 13
D gene: NA
CDR3 protein: CASGYSSYNEQFF
CDR3 DNA: TGTGCCAGCGGCTATAGCTCCTACAATGAGCAGTTCTTC

V gene: TRBV7-9
clone size: NA
J gene: TRBJ1-2
CDR3 length: 13
D gene: NA
CDR3 protein: CASSRTDNYGYTF
CDR3 DNA: TGTGCCAGCAGCCGGACAGATAACTATGGCTACACCTTC

V gene: TRBV4-1
clone size: once
J gene: TRBJ2-1
CDR3 length: 12
D gene: NA
CDR3 protein: CASSVQGNEQFF
CDR3 DNA: TGCGCCAGCAGCGTACAGGGAAATGAGCAGTTCTTC

V gene: TRBV2
clone size: NA
J gene: TRBJ2-3
CDR3 length: 16
D gene: TRBD2
CDR3 protein: CASSESLAGGEDTQYF
CDR3 DNA: TGTGCCAGCAGTGAATCCCTAGCGGGGGGAGAAGATACGCAGTATTTT

V gene: TRBV7-6
clone size: NA
J gene: TRBJ1-3
CDR3 length: 13
D gene: NA
CDR3 protein: CASSPDSGNTIYF
CDR3 DNA: TGTGCCAGCAGCCCAGACTCTGGAAACACCATATATTTT

V gene: TRBV7-9
clone size: NA
J gene: TRBJ2-7
CDR3 length: 15
D gene: TRBD1
CDR3 protein: CASSLGSTGGNEQYF
CDR3 DNA: TGTGCCAGCAGCTTAGGCTCGACAGGGGGGAACGAGCAGTACTTC

V gene: TRBV7-9
clone size: NA
J gene: TRBJ1-2
CDR3 length: 17
D gene: NA
CDR3 protein: CASSLARGNLGAYGYTF
CDR3 DNA: TGTGCCAGCAGCTTAGCGCGGGGCAACTTGGGGGCCTATGGCTACACCTTC

V gene: TRBV25-1
clone size: NA
J gene: TRBJ1-2
CDR3 length: 18
D gene: NA
CDR3 protein: CASSSHTRSGSGNYGYTF
CDR3 DNA: TGTGCCAGCAGTTCTCATACTCGGAGCGGCTCCGGTAACTATGGCTACACCTTC

V gene: TRBV21-1
clone size: NA
J gene: TRBJ2-5
CDR3 length: 15
D gene: NA
CDR3 protein: CASSSSIGGWGTQYF
CDR3 DNA: TGTGCCAGCAGCTCCTCAATCGGGGGCTGGGGGACCCAGTACTTC

V gene: TRBV9
clone size: NA
J gene: TRBJ1-1
CDR3 length: 15
D gene: NA
CDR3 protein: CASSPSGGVGTEAFF
CDR3 DNA: TGTGCCAGCAGCCCAAGTGGGGGTGTTGGCACTGAAGCTTTCTTT

V gene: TRBV7-9
clone size: NA
J gene: TRBJ2-1
CDR3 length: 19
D gene: TRBD2
CDR3 protein: CASSSLISSGGLSYNEQFF
CDR3 DNA: TGTGCCAGCAGCTCCCTAATATCTAGCGGGGGGCTTTCCTACAATGAGCAGTTCTTC

V gene: TRBV19
clone size: NA
J gene: TRBJ2-1
CDR3 length: 15
D gene: NA
CDR3 protein: CASSIGYREDCEQFF
CDR3 DNA: TGTGCCAGTAGTATCGGGTACAGGGAGGACTGTGAGCAGTTCTTC

V gene: TRBV10-3
clone size: once
J gene: TRBJ2-7
CDR3 length: 15
D gene: NA
CDR3 protein: CAISESKARVYEQYF
CDR3 DNA: TGTGCCATCAGTGAGTCGAAGGCCAGGGTCTACGAGCAGTACTTC

V gene: TRBV27
clone size: medium-sized
J gene: TRBJ1-3
CDR3 length: 14
D gene: TRBD1
CDR3 protein: CASSLDRGGNTIYF
CDR3 DNA: TGTGCCAGCAGTTTAGACAGGGGAGGAAACACCATATATTTT